Listed below are T cell receptor beta chains from one sample, sequenced in a study of T cell responses to AZD1222 COVID-19 vaccine. Assay: immunoSEQ multiplex PCR; the TCRdb copy retains only in-frame clones and omits some. The sample yields 150,000 to 200,000 clones, about 90% seen once. The input for sequencing was peripheral blood, taken 28 days after the second AZD1222 dose. All receptors derive from an adult who received the AZD1222 COVID-19 vaccine. The CDR3 runs from the conserved cysteine through the conserved F or W. The D gene is left open where the match is weak. For some rows the clone size is stated as once, few or many, or as a class when expanded; others skip it.

D: NA; V: TRBV6-2/TRBV6-3; J: TRBJ1-1; size: NA; CDR3: CASSYELANTEAFF; DNA: TGTGCCAGCAGTTATGAGTTAGCGAACACTGAAGCTTTCTTT
D: TRBD1; V: TRBV18; J: TRBJ1-5; size: NA; CDR3: CASSSTGTGVGNQPQHF; DNA: TGTGCCAGCTCCTCTACCGGGACAGGGGTAGGCAATCAGCCCCAGCATTTT
D: NA; V: TRBV28; J: TRBJ2-1; size: NA; CDR3: CAVIRRDARRAQQFF; DNA: TGTGCCGTAATTCGACGGGACGCCCGACGGGCCCAGCAGTTCTTC
D: TRBD2; V: TRBV24-1; J: TRBJ2-7; size: NA; CDR3: CATSDIAGTSGGPSTDEQYF; DNA: TGTGCCACCAGTGATATAGCCGGGACTAGCGGGGGGCCCAGCACCGACGAGCAGTACTTC
D: NA; V: TRBV14; J: TRBJ2-5; size: NA; CDR3: CASSRRGGGPQETQYF; DNA: TGTGCCAGCAGCCGCAGGGGAGGAGGCCCCCAAGAGACCCAGTACTTC
D: TRBD2; V: TRBV5-5; J: TRBJ2-1; size: NA; CDR3: CASSTPGSAGAGGEQFF; DNA: TGTGCCAGCAGCACCCCCGGTTCAGCGGGGGCGGGGGGTGAGCAGTTCTTC
D: NA; V: TRBV20-1; J: TRBJ2-7; size: NA; CDR3: CSASASAYEQYF; DNA: TGCAGTGCTAGTGCCTCCGCCTACGAGCAGTACTTC
D: TRBD1; V: TRBV28; J: TRBJ2-7; size: NA; CDR3: CAILGARRDRGSDEQYF; DNA: TGTGCCATCCTTGGGGCCCGCCGGGACAGGGGTAGTGACGAGCAGTACTTC
D: NA; V: TRBV30; J: TRBJ2-3; size: NA; CDR3: CAWMPRAQGTQYF; DNA: TGTGCCTGGATGCCTAGGGCCCAGGGTACGCAGTATTTT
D: NA; V: TRBV6-5; J: TRBJ1-6; size: NA; CDR3: CASSYSNSPLHF; DNA: TGTGCCAGCAGTTATAGTAATTCACCCCTCCACTTT
D: NA; V: TRBV10-3; J: TRBJ2-3; size: NA; CDR3: CAISEYWDTQYF; DNA: TGTGCCATCAGTGAGTATTGGGATACGCAGTATTTT
D: NA; V: TRBV23-1; J: TRBJ2-1; size: few; CDR3: CASSQPTTINEQFF; DNA: TGCGCCAGCAGTCAACCGACAACCATCAATGAGCAGTTCTTC
D: NA; V: TRBV5-1; J: TRBJ1-1; size: NA; CDR3: CASSGTQGFGTEAFF; DNA: TGCGCCAGCAGCGGTACACAGGGCTTTGGAACTGAAGCTTTCTTT
D: NA; V: TRBV19; J: TRBJ1-1; size: NA; CDR3: CASTLQGLNTEAFF; DNA: TGTGCCAGTACCCTACAGGGACTGAACACTGAAGCTTTCTTT
D: TRBD1; V: TRBV4-3; J: TRBJ1-2; size: NA; CDR3: CASSQDTGAGGYTF; DNA: TGCGCCAGCAGCCAAGACACAGGGGCGGGTGGCTACACCTTC
D: NA; V: TRBV2; J: TRBJ2-3; size: NA; CDR3: CASRETRTHTQYF; DNA: TGTGCCAGCAGGGAGACTAGGACCCATACGCAGTATTTT
D: TRBD1; V: TRBV15; J: TRBJ1-4; size: NA; CDR3: CATDRGRDNEKLFF; DNA: TGTGCCACGGACAGGGGGCGAGATAATGAAAAACTGTTTTTT
D: NA; V: TRBV28; J: TRBJ2-2; size: NA; CDR3: CASSLGSLRTGELFF; DNA: TGTGCCAGCAGTTTGGGGAGCCTAAGGACCGGGGAGCTGTTTTTT
D: NA; V: TRBV4-1; J: TRBJ2-2; size: few; CDR3: CASSQGPLRNTGELFF; DNA: TGCGCCAGCAGCCAAGGACCCCTGAGGAACACCGGGGAGCTGTTTTTT
D: NA; V: TRBV6-2/TRBV6-3; J: TRBJ1-2; size: NA; CDR3: CASSYNQKPQGDYGYTF; DNA: TGTGCCAGCAGTTACAATCAAAAGCCCCAAGGTGACTATGGCTACACCTTC
D: NA; V: TRBV30; J: TRBJ1-4; size: NA; CDR3: CAWSVEGLGKLFF; DNA: TGTGCCTGGAGTGTTGAGGGTTTGGGGAAACTGTTTTTT
D: NA; V: TRBV19; J: TRBJ2-5; size: NA; CDR3: CASSMGSSETQYF; DNA: TGTGCCAGTAGTATGGGTAGCTCAGAGACCCAGTACTTC
D: NA; V: TRBV6-2/TRBV6-3; J: TRBJ1-1; size: NA; CDR3: CASSLKGGNTEAFF; DNA: TGTGCCAGCAGTTTAAAGGGAGGAAACACTGAAGCTTTCTTT
D: NA; V: TRBV2; J: TRBJ1-2; size: NA; CDR3: CASSLIGGYTF; DNA: TGTGCCAGCAGTCTAATAGGGGGCTACACCTTC
D: NA; V: TRBV19; J: TRBJ1-5; size: NA; CDR3: CASSIGQVGQPQHF; DNA: TGTGCCAGTAGTATAGGGCAGGTCGGTCAGCCCCAGCATTTT
D: NA; V: TRBV7-8; J: TRBJ1-4; size: once; CDR3: CASSPGPGLRTEKLFF; DNA: TGTGCCAGCAGCCCTGGGCCGGGTTTAAGGACTGAAAAACTGTTTTTT
D: TRBD2; V: TRBV7-2; J: TRBJ2-6; size: NA; CDR3: CASSLAPSGGQLLTF; DNA: TGTGCCAGCAGCTTAGCCCCTAGCGGGGGGCAGCTCCTGACTTTC
D: NA; V: TRBV3-1/TRBV3-2; J: TRBJ2-1; size: NA; CDR3: CASRRGRDFLYNEQFF; DNA: TGTGCCAGCAGGCGGGGTCGGGACTTCCTCTACAATGAGCAGTTCTTC
D: NA; V: TRBV5-1; J: TRBJ2-7; size: NA; CDR3: CASSLVPGPLEQYF; DNA: TGCGCCAGCAGCTTGGTGCCAGGACCCTTAGAGCAGTACTTC
D: NA; V: TRBV7-2; J: TRBJ1-4; size: NA; CDR3: CASSLPCF; DNA: TGTGCCAGCAGCTTACCCTGCTTT
D: TRBD2; V: TRBV5-4; J: TRBJ2-7; size: NA; CDR3: CASRTSGGFSYEQYF; DNA: TGTGCCAGCAGGACTAGCGGGGGGTTCTCCTACGAGCAGTACTTC